Listed here are 30 T cell receptor beta chains from one sample, sequenced in a study of OX40 agonist ivuxolimab in advanced cancers. TCRdb's table, derived via immunoSEQ multiplex PCR, lists solely in-frame clones and lacks some. This sample has around 48,000 clones, with 83% found just once. Specimen: CD4+ or CD8+ T cells sorted from blood, collected in a trial of the OX40 agonist ivuxolimab. The source is an adult with an advanced solid tumor such as melanoma, head and neck, liver or kidney cancer.

Written as DNA, the CDR3 is TGTGCCAGCAGCCAAGCCGCCGGCTATGGCTACACCTTC. This codes for CASSQAAGYGYTF. V gene TRBV4-2 combines with J gene TRBJ1-2; D is unclear. The CDR3 covers 13 residues. CDR1 is LGHNA and CDR2 is YNFKEQ in the germline V gene. The germline V and J ends were trimmed by 1 base and 4 bases, with 7 bases remaining between them.

This clone was observed a single time. In this CDR3 the conserved last residue, phenylalanine or tryptophan, is missing, so a read error is likely. This chain links TRBV7-2 with TRBJ1-1; D ambiguous. Trimming removed 4 bases at V and 8 bases at J, with 11 bases between. The germline V gene has CDR1 SGHTA and CDR2 FQGNSA. The CDR3 contains 12 residues. The CDR3, as DNA: TGTGCCAGCAGCTCTCCCTTGGGGGAAGCTTTCCTT. Translation: CASSSPLGEAFL.

The chain combines TRBV6-5 with TRBJ1-2, with a weak D call TRBD1 (5 bases). The CDR3 consists of 13 residues. Germline-derived CDR1 and CDR2 are MNHEY and SVGAGI. V was shortened by 6 bases and J by 2 bases, with 10 bases between the two germline ends. This chain's CDR3 is CASRIDRNYGYTF. For the CDR3, the DNA is TGTGCCAGCAGAATCGACAGAAACTATGGCTACACCTTC.

This chain uses TRBV2 with TRBJ2-5; D remains ambiguous. The CDR3 covers 14 residues. V lost 6 bases and J lost 4, with 15 bases in between. Looked up from germline, CDR1 is SNHLY and CDR2 is FYNNEI. CDR3 in amino acids: CASSGNSWGETQYF. CDR3 nucleotides: TGTGCCAGCAGCGGTAACTCATGGGGAGAGACCCAGTACTTC.

The rearrangement joins TRBV11-2 to TRBJ2-3; 8 bases map to TRBD2. This CDR3 is 15 amino acids long. CDR1 SGHAT and CDR2 FQNNGV come from the germline V gene. V gave up 0 bases and J gave up 2 bases; unmatched junction bases: 1. The CDR3 loop reads CASSLDGLATDTQYF. The CDR3 coding sequence is TGTGCCAGCAGCTTAGATGGACTAGCCACAGATACGCAGTATTTT. Looking up the rest from reference TRBV11-2 and TRBJ2-3 gives the full variable domain: EAGVAQSPRYKIIEKRQSVAFWCNPISGHATLYWYQQILGQGPKLLIQFQNNGVVDDSQLPKDRFSAERLKGVDSTLKIQPAKLEDSAVYLCASSLDGLATDTQYFGPGTRLTVL.

The gene calls are TRBV21-1 and TRBJ1-5. TRBV21-1 is deemed a pseudogene. CDR3 length: 12 amino acids. In nucleotides, the CDR3 is TGTGCCAGCAGCAAAGGGGGTTGGCCCCAGCATTTT. It encodes CASSKGGWPQHF.

The V gene is TRBV2, the J gene TRBJ2-1; 9 positions agree with TRBD1. Unmatched junction bases numbered 8, after V lost 2 bases and J lost 9 bases. Germline V CDR1 and CDR2: SNHLY, FYNNEI. The CDR3 covers 15 residues. CDR3 amino acids: CASSETDRGIAEQFF. CDR3 bases: TGTGCCAGCAGTGAAACAGACAGGGGGATTGCTGAGCAGTTCTTC.

The rearrangement links TRBV9 to TRBJ1-3; perhaps TRBD1 as D (6 bases). Germline V gene sequence: CDR1 SGDLS, CDR2 YYNGEE. The CDR3 totals 14 residues. Trimming took off 3 bases at V and 8 bases at J, with 15 bases between the two ends. The CDR3, as DNA: TGTGCCAGCAGCGCAGGACAACAGGGTGACACCATATATTTT. It yields the protein CASSAGQQGDTIYF.

This chain links TRBV2 with TRBJ2-3; the match to TRBD2 covers 7 bases. The germline V gene encodes CDR1 SNHLY and CDR2 FYNNEI. After removal of 6 bases from V and 6 bases from J, the junction contained 9 bases not matched to a gene. There are 14 residues in the CDR3. The CDR3: CASRGLAERDTQYF. CDR3 bases: TGTGCCAGCAGGGGGCTAGCGGAGCGGGATACGCAGTATTTT. Supplemented by reference TRBV2 and TRBJ2-3, the full variable domain reads EPEVTQTPSHQVTQMGQEVILRCVPISNHLYFYWYRQILGQKVEFLVSFYNNEISEKSEIFDDQFSVERPDGSNFTLKIRSTKLEDSAMYFCASRGLAERDTQYFGPGTRLTVL.

This clone came up once. The junction differs from germline at one of its ends, possibly a read error. The V call is TRBV7-7, the J call TRBJ2-7; 8 bases match TRBD1. Germline CDR1 reads SSHAT; CDR2 reads FNYEAQ (reference sequence). The CDR3 is 15 amino acids. For the CDR3, the DNA is TGTGCTAGCAGCCATCCGGGACAGGCCTCCTACGAGCAGTACTTC. Its protein product is CASSHPGQASYEQYF.

The chain is built from TRBV13 and TRBJ2-7, with 7 positions matching TRBD1. The CDR3 loop spans 15 amino acids. V shed 2 bases and J 6 bases; nucleotides not matched to a gene: 10. Germline V lookup: CDR1 PRHDT, CDR2 FYEKMQ (reference sequence). In DNA, the CDR3 is TGTGCCAGCAGCTTACTACCCGATACAGGGGCCGAGCAGTACTTC. Protein: CASSLLPDTGAEQYF.

The chain is built from TRBV29-1 and TRBJ2-4; 13 bases line up with TRBD2. The trim removed 0 bases at V and 0 bases at J, leaving 20 bases unmatched. Germline CDR1 is SQVTM and CDR2 is ANQGSEA. The CDR3 runs to 23 residues. The DNA for the CDR3 is TGCAGCGTTGAAGATCTCGACGCGACGGGGACTAGCGGGGATCCGCTAGCCAAAAACATTCAGTACTTC. It yields the protein CSVEDLDATGTSGDPLAKNIQYF.

The chain joins TRBV10-1 to TRBJ2-3, with TRBD2 identical over 10 bases. V gave up 6 bases and J gave up 0 bases; unmatched junction bases: 21. CDR1 is WNHNN, CDR2 SYGVQD, per germline (reference sequence). The CDR3 is 21 residues long. DNA for the CDR3: TGCGCCAGCAGCGCTTGGCGGCGGGCTAGCGGGGGATATCCTAGCACAGATACGCAGTATTTT. This gives the protein CASSAWRRASGGYPSTDTQYF.

V gene TRBV7-8 combines with J gene TRBJ2-1; D is unclear. Per germline, CDR1 SGHVS and CDR2 FQNEAQ. CDR3 size: 12 residues. V lost 0 bases to trimming and J lost 5 bases, with 2 bases between them. CDR3 in DNA: TGTGCCAGCAGCTTAGCTAACAATGAGCAGTTCTTC. As protein: CASSLANNEQFF.

The gene calls are TRBV11-2 and TRBJ2-5; the D gene is possibly TRBD1 (5 bases). V was cut by 1 base and J by 1 base, with 10 bases left in between. CDR1 SGHAT and CDR2 FQNNGV come from the germline V gene. The CDR3 runs 15 residues. The CDR3: CASSLGQGPQETQYF. The DNA of the CDR3 is TGTGCCAGCAGCTTAGGTCAGGGTCCCCAAGAGACCCAGTACTTC.

The V and J genes are TRBV7-2 and TRBJ1-2, with 7 bases identical to TRBD1. Per germline, CDR1 SGHTA and CDR2 FQGNSA. The CDR3 runs to 13 residues. V lost 8 bases, J lost 2 bases, and 5 bases stayed unmatched. The CDR3, as DNA: TGTGCCAGCTCTTTGGGACAGAACTATGGCTACACCTTC. Its translation: CASSLGQNYGYTF.

The chain uses TRBV5-6 and TRBJ1-3; the match to TRBD1 covers 9 bases. The junction had 4 bases not matched to a gene; V was cut back by 6 bases and J by 3 bases. CDR1 SGHDT and CDR2 YYEEEE come from the germline V gene. The CDR3 covers 14 residues. CDR3 in DNA: TGTGCCAGCAAGGGACAGGGAGTTGGAAACACCATATATTTT. Its translation: CASKGQGVGNTIYF. Full variable domain (missing parts from reference TRBV5-6 and TRBJ1-3): DAGVTQSPTHLIKTRGQQVTLRCSPKSGHDTVSWYQQALGQGPQFIFQYYEEEERQRGNFPDRFSGHQFPNYSSELNVNALLLGDSALYLCASKGQGVGNTIYFGEGSWLTVV.

This rearrangement joins TRBV9 to TRBJ2-1; possibly TRBD2 for D (5 bases). V lost 4 bases, J lost 6 bases, and 14 bases lay in between. CDR3 length: 14 residues. Per germline, CDR1 SGDLS and CDR2 YYNGEE. The CDR3 DNA reads TGTGCCAGCAGCAAAACTGCTGGGAGCAATGAGCAGTTCTTC. It yields the protein CASSKTAGSNEQFF. Supplemented by reference TRBV9 and TRBJ2-1, the full variable domain reads DSGVTQTPKHLITATGQRVTLRCSPRSGDLSVYWYQQSLDQGLQFLIQYYNGEERAKGNILERFSAQQFPDLHSELNLSSLELGDSALYFCASSKTAGSNEQFFGPGTRLTVL.

This clone was counted between two and nine times. DNA for the CDR3: TGCGCCAGCAGCCCCTTCGATAGCGGGGGGACCTACGAGCAGTACTTC. Its translation is CASSPFDSGGTYEQYF. The V and J genes are TRBV5-1 and TRBJ2-7; 10 positions agree with TRBD2. Germline CDR1 is SGHRS and CDR2 is YFSETQ. The CDR3 runs to 16 residues. The J segment lost 2 bases and the V segment lost 4 bases, leaving 9 bases of the junction unmatched.

The V call is TRBV9, the J call TRBJ2-5, with a weak D call TRBD2 (6 bases). Per germline, CDR1 SGDLS and CDR2 YYNGEE. This CDR3 is built from 15 residues. Trimming took 2 bases from V and 5 from J, leaving 16 bases between them. The CDR3 region has the DNA TGTGCCAGCAGCGTTGAGCCCGGAGGGTTGGAGACCCAGTACTTC. Residues: CASSVEPGGLETQYF.

V and J are TRBV7-9 and TRBJ2-3; D uncertain. This CDR3 has 12 residues. V shed 8 bases and J shed 1 base, with 7 bases lying between them. Germline assignment: CDR1 SEHNR and CDR2 FQNEAQ (reference sequence). CDR3 in amino acids: CASDPGTDTQYF. DNA of the CDR3: TGTGCCAGCGACCCGGGCACAGATACGCAGTATTTT.

The CDR3 here is CASSLVGGTGAKETQYF. The CDR3 bases are TGTGCCAGCAGCTTAGTAGGGGGGACAGGGGCCAAAGAGACCCAGTACTTC. This chain links TRBV7-8 with TRBJ2-5; 10 bases line up with TRBD1. Germline lookup yields CDR1 SGHVS and CDR2 FQNEAQ. Trimming at V came to 1 base and at J to 3 bases, leaving 8 bases not matched to a gene. The CDR3 is made up of 17 amino acids.

The chain carries TRBV4-2 and TRBJ1-1, with TRBD1 identical over 9 bases. Germline CDR1 and CDR2: LGHNA and YNFKEQ. The CDR3 runs 16 residues. Losses at the gene ends were 2 bases for V and 4 bases for J; bases not matched to a gene: 8. The CDR3 reads CASSQTDRGMSTEAFF. The DNA for the CDR3 is TGTGCCAGCAGCCAAACGGACAGGGGAATGAGCACTGAAGCTTTCTTT.

The V gene is TRBV25-1, the J gene TRBJ1-4; TRBD1 is a possible D gene (5 bases). V lost 7 bases to trimming and J lost 10 bases, with 13 bases between them. CDR1 is MGHDK and CDR2 is SYGVNS in the germline V gene. The CDR3 totals 12 residues. The DNA for the CDR3 is TGTGCCAGCAAAGGAGGGGATGGAAAACTGTTTTTT. This encodes CASKGGDGKLFF.

The J gene is TRBJ2-7, the V gene TRBV18, with TRBD1 matching over 7 bases. There are 15 residues in the CDR3. Germline V gene lookup returns CDR1 KGHSH and CDR2 LQKENI. V lost 4 bases to trimming and J lost 0 bases; unmatched junction nucleotides: 6. CDR3 sequence reads: CASSLQGIVSYEQYF. The CDR3 DNA follows: TGTGCCAGCTCACTACAGGGGATAGTCTCCTACGAGCAGTACTTC. Full variable domain (outside the CDR3, taken from reference TRBV18 and TRBJ2-7): NAGVMQNPRHLVRRRGQEARLRCSPMKGHSHVYWYRQLPEEGLKFMVYLQKENIIDESGMPKERFSAEFPKEGPSILRIQQVVRGDSAAYFCASSLQGIVSYEQYFGPGTRLTVT.

This clone has just a few counts. The V gene is TRBV9, the J gene TRBJ2-5; 7 nucleotides agree with TRBD2. Unmatched junction bases numbered 6, after V lost 7 bases and J lost 3 bases. This CDR3 spans 13 amino acids. Germline values: CDR1 SGDLS, CDR2 YYNGEE. In nucleotides, the CDR3 is TGTGCCAGCGGGCGGGGGTTTAAAGAGACCCAGTACTTC. It yields the protein CASGRGFKETQYF.

The CDR3 DNA reads TGCGCCAGCAGCGTTACCGGGACAGGTTATGGCTACACCTTC. Translating it yields CASSVTGTGYGYTF. The chain recombines TRBV5-1 with TRBJ1-2; 8 bases agree with TRBD1. Per germline, CDR1 SGHRS and CDR2 YFSETQ. There are 14 residues in the CDR3. V lost 4 bases to trimming and J lost 5 bases; unmatched junction nucleotides: 7.

The chain carries TRBV6-6 and TRBJ1-2; tentative D call: TRBD1 (5 bases). The CDR3 loop spans 16 amino acids. Germline loops: CDR1 MNHNY, CDR2 SVGAGI (reference sequence). Trimming left V 6 bases short and J 5 bases short, with 22 bases between. The CDR3 sequence: CASRPMFRGGRYGYTF. CDR3 DNA: TGTGCCAGCAGGCCGATGTTCCGGGGCGGGAGATATGGCTACACCTTC.

This chain joins TRBV9 and TRBJ2-7, with TRBD2 matching over 9 bases. The V segment lost 4 bases and the J segment 7 bases; nucleotides outside the gene matches: 3. The CDR3 is 12 amino acids. The germline CDR1 and CDR2 sequences are SGDLS and YYNGEE. The CDR3 is CASSQLAGEQYF. DNA for the CDR3: TGTGCCAGCAGCCAGCTAGCGGGAGAGCAGTACTTC.

The genes are TRBV7-3 and TRBJ2-1; 11 bases are a match to TRBD2. V was clipped by 5 bases and J by 8 bases; unmatched bases: 11. The CDR3 extends over 16 amino acids. The germline gives CDR1 SGHTA, CDR2 FQGTGA. CDR3 residues: CASSGSIAGGLDEQFF. Written as DNA, the CDR3 is TGTGCCAGCAGCGGAAGTATAGCGGGGGGGCTGGATGAGCAGTTCTTC.